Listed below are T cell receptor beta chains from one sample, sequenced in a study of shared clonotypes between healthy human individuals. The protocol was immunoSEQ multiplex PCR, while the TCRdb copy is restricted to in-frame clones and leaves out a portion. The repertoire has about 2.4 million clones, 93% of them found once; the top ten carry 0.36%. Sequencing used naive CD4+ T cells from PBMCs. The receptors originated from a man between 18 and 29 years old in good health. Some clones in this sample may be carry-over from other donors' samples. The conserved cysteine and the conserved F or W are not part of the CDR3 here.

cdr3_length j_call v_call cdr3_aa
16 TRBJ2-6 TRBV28 ASSYGTGDWRGANVLT
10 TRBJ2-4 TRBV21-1 ASSKRTGRAH
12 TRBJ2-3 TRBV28 ASIRPGLTDTQY
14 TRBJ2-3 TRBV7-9 ASSSLIGSSTDTQY
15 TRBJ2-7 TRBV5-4 ASSSGNRGMGHYEQY
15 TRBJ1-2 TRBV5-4 ASRMGTGGPTNYGYT
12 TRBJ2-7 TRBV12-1 ASSFETSGDEQY
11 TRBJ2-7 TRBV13 ASSPTGPYEQY
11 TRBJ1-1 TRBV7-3 ASSLSEYTEAF
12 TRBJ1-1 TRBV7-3 ASSSLGQNTEAF
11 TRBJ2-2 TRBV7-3 ASSPSGTGELF
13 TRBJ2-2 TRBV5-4 ASSPEGQYTGELF
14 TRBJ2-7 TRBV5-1 ASSYREGAVPYEQY
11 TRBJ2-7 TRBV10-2 ASSYSPSYEQY
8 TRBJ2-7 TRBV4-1 TPPPYEQY
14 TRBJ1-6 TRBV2 ASSASRKDAGSPLH
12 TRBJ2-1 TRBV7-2 ASSPNRGRGEQF
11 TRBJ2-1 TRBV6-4 ASSDFPGGEQF
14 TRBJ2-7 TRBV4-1 ASSQGSLGRGYERY
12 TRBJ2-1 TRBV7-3 ASSFGTPQNEQF